The TCR beta chain described here comes from a study of blood T cell repertoires in COVID-19 (dated by TCRdb to the early 2020s). Regarding the complete study: Samples covering the acute and convalescent phases of COVID-19 were provided by collaborators in the United States, Italy and Spain. The material from the prospective study consisted of cDNA or gDNA derived from T cells, B-cell-depleted T cells, or PBMCs. Deeply sampled blood TCRbeta repertoires from subjects exposed to, actively infected with, or recovered from COVID-19 were included in the dataset. A freely available public database, intended as a resource for researchers studying the immune response to SARS-CoV-2, is where the repertoires were released. Samples were obtained from the ongoing ImmuneRACE study (first 160 participants) and from 1,254 subjects provided by 6 global collaborators. The sample metadata nearly always contained a de-identified subject ID, COVID-19 status, age in years and sex. Where available, HLA class I and class II types were obtained from metadata supplied by the sample provider rather than from assay-based typing.

The CDR3 runs 16 residues from the cysteine to the phenylalanine. Here the CDR3 DNA is all that survives: 48 bases in frame from base 1. Trimming takes 0 bases from V and 6 bases from J, and the germline ends sit 18 bases apart. Reading the germline V gene gives CDR1 SGHRS and CDR2 YFSETQ. Comment on this clone: Its antigen is currently not known. Base qualities are missing; no much larger clone stands one base away.

TCRbeta CDR3 regions were amplified from genomic DNA using the immunoSEQ Assay, a bias-controlled multiplex PCR. For the original study's pipeline: The number of nucleated cells in each sample was estimated from the amplification of reference gene primers within the assay. To quantify the absolute abundance of each unique TCRbeta CDR3 rearrangement, sequence reads were collapsed and filtered. For each sample, productive Simpson clonality was calculated as the square root of Simpson's diversity index across productive rearrangements. TCRdb stores this immuneACCESS table with in-frame sequences only. Part of the clones is absent; in the studies checked, under half of the shortfall reflects unresolved V genes, and no reason is known for the rest. That table is the source of V, J and clone size, and D and trimming were worked out from the DNA. This sample gives more than 300,000 clones in total; 90% of them show up just once. Less than 4% of the sample is held by the ten biggest clonotypes.

Participants in the prospective study were aged roughly 18 to 100 years, lived in approximately 26 United States geographic areas, and enrolled through a virtual design. Cohort assignment in the prospective study relied on participant-reported clinical history from a screening survey and a study questionnaire. A participant counted as exposed if, within 2 weeks of entering the study, that participant had been in contact with someone who had a PCR-confirmed or clinician-diagnosed COVID-19 case. In the prospective study, mobile phlebotomists collected whole blood, serum and a nasopharyngeal or oropharyngeal swab from each participant. Over a roughly 2-month period, participants in the prospective study had the option of providing additional blood draws and questionnaires. Prospective study blood samples were shipped either frozen or at room temperature before DNA extraction. Summary of the overall study and its limitations: How much clinical and demographic metadata was included differed by source and by participant, and the metadata was provided uncurated.

This sequence originates from a woman aged 25 to 45 who had been exposed to COVID-19. In this chain, TRBV5-1 is recombined with TRBJ1-1, with an unclear D gene assignment. Sequences were obtained from PBMCs or T cells enriched from blood (not recorded which). The sequenced DNA: TGCGCCAGCAGCTTGGCTCCCGATCTGGCGGCCGCTGAAGCTTTCTTT. Its protein reads: CASSLAPDLAAAEAFF.